The clone carrying this TCR beta chain was observed at least ten times. What it binds is not known. Stated time point: persistent/refractory GD, antithyroid drugs over 5 years with positive TRAb. PBMC-extracted RNA yielded the TCR library. The source of the patients was an endocrinology department in Xi'an, China. Staff drew nine milliliters of peripheral blood into EDTA tubes. The data originate from a study of regulatory T cells in long-lasting Graves disease. Arm-PCR of CDR3 regions with iRepertoire HTBI primers generated TCR beta libraries. From the multiplex PCR reads, TCRdb called clonotypes with MiXCR, one entry per CDR3 protein. This sample has 250,000 to 300,000 distinct CDR3 sequences, with 20% to 25% found just once. The V gene end was trimmed by 8 bases and the J gene end by 4 bases; junction bases not matched to a gene: 13. Germline V gene data show CDR1 as MDHEN and CDR2 as SYDVKM. The CDR3 consists of 17 residues.

Study-level findings and limits: Reduced TCR diversity was observed in persistent Graves' patients versus newly diagnosed patients. Accuracy was possibly reduced by small sample size.

The sequence came from a female donor with Graves disease. Sequences were derived from peripheral blood mononuclear cells (PBMCs), sampled when the disease was refractory, from a patient treated with antithyroid drugs. The chain links TRBV28 to TRBJ2-2; 10 bases map to TRBD2. CDR3 coding DNA: TGTGCCAGCGCAACTAGCGGGATTGGGGTCAGCACCGGGGAGCTGTTTTTT. It specifies CASATSGIGVSTGELFF. Filled out from reference TRBV28 and TRBJ2-2, the complete variable domain reads DVKVTQSSRYLVKRTGEKVFLECVQDMDHENMFWYRQDPGLGLRLIYFSYDVKMKEKGDIPEGYSVSREKKERFSLILESASTNQTSMYLCASATSGIGVSTGELFFGEGSRLTVL.